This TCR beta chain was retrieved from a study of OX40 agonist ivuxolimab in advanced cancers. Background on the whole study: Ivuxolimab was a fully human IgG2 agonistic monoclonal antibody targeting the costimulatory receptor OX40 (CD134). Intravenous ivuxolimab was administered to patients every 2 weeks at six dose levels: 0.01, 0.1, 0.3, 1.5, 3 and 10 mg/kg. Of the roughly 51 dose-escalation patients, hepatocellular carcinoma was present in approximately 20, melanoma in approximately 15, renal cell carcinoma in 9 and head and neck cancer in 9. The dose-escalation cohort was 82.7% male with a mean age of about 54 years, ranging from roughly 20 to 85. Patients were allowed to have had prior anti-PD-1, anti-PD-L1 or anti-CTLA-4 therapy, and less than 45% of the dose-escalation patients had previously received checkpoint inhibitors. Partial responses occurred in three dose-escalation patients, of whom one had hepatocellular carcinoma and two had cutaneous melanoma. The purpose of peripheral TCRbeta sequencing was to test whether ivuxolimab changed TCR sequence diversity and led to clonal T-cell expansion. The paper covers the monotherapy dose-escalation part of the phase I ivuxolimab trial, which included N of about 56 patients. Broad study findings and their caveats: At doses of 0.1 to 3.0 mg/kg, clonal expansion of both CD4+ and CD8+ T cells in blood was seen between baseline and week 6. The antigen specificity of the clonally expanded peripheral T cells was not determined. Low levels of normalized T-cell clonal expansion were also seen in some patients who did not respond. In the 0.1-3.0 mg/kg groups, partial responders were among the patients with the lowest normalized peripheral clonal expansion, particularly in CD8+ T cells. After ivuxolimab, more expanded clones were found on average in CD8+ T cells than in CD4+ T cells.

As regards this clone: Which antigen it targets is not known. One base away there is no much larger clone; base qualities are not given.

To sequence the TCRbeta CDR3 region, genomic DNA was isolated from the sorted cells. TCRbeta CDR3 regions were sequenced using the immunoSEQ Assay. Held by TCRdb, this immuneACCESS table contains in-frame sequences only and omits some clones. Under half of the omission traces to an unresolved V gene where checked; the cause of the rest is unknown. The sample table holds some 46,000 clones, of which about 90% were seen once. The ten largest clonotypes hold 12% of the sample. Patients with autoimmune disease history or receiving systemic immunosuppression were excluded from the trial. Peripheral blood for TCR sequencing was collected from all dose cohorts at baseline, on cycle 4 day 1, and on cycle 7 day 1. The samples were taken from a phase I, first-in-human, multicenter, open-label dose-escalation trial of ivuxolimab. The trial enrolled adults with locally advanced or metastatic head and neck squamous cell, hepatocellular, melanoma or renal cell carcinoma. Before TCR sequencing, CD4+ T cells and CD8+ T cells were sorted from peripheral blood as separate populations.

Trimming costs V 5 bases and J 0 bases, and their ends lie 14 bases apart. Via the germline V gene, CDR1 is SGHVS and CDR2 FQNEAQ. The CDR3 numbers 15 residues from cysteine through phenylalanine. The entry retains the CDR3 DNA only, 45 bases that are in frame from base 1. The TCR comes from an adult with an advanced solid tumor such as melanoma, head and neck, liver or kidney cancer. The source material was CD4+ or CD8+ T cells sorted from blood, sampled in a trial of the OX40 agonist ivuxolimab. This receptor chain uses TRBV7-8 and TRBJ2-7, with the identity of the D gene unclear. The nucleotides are TGTGCCAGCAGCCCGGCGGAAGCAACCTCCTACGAGCAGTACTTC. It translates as CASSPAEATSYEQYF.